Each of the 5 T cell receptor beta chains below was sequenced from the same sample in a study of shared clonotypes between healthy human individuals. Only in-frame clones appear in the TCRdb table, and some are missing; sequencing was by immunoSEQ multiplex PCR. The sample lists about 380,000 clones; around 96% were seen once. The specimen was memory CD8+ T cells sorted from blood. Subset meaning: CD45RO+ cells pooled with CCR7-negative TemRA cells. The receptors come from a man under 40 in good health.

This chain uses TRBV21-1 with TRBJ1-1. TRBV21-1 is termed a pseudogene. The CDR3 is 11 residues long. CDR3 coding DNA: TGTGCCAGCGGCCCGGGGCAGGAAGCTTTCTTT. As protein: CASGPGQEAFF.

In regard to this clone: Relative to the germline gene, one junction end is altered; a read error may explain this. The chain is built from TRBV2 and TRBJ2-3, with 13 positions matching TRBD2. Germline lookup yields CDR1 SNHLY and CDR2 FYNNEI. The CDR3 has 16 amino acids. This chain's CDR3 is CASSEGTSGIVDTQYF. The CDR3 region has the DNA TGTGCCAGCAGCGAAGGGACTAGCGGGATAGTAGATACGCAGTATTTT.

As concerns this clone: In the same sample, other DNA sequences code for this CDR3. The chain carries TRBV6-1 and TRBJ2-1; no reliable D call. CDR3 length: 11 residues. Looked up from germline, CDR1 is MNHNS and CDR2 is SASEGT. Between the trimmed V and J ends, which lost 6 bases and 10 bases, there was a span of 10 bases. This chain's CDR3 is CASRHPGEQFF. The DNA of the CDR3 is TGTGCCAGCAGGCACCCCGGGGAGCAGTTCTTC.

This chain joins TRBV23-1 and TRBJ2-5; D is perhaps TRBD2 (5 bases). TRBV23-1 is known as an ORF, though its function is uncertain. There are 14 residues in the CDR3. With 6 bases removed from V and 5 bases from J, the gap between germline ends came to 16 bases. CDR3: CASSTGVDRETQYF. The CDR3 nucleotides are TGCGCCAGCAGCACCGGGGTAGATCGGGAGACCCAGTACTTC.

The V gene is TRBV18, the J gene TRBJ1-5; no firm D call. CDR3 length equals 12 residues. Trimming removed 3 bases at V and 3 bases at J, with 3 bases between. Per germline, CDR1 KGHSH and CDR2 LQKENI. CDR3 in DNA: TGTGCCAGCTCACCTACCAATCAGCCCCAGCATTTT. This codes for CASSPTNQPQHF.